This T cell receptor beta chain was recorded in a study of shared clonotypes between healthy human individuals. As to this clone: This specimen includes other DNA sequences encoding the same CDR3.

Assay: immunoSEQ multiplex PCR; the TCRdb copy retains only in-frame clones and omits some. The table shows some 1.5 million clones, with roughly 96% occurring only once. The V end lost 4 bases, the J end lost 4 bases, and 8 bases lay between the germline ends. CDR3 length: 12 residues. The germline CDR1 and CDR2 sequences are SGHRS and YFSETQ. Sequencing was done on a sample of naive CD4+ T cells sorted from blood. The subset here: CD45RA+ positively selected. The source is a man between 25 and 39 years old in good health. This chain connects TRBV5-1 to TRBJ2-5, with D hard to call. CDR3 in amino acids: CASSLTGETQYF. The CDR3 bases are TGCGCCAGCAGCCTTACGGGAGAGACCCAGTACTTC.